This TCR beta chain was retrieved from a study of T cells in Graves' hyperthyroidism and ophthalmopathy (dated by TCRdb to about 2019). Regarding the study in general: To identify TCR V-J signatures that set the groups apart, the researchers used a discovery cohort of 100 or so patients, made up of some 41 with Graves' ophthalmopathy and about 60 with stable Graves' hyperthyroidism. Prospective prediction of ophthalmopathy was tested in an independent validation cohort of fewer than 20 hyperthyroidism patients and 15 to 17 patients who later progressed to ophthalmopathy. The roughly 90 discovery patients were divided at random into training and test sets in a 7:3 ratio. In about 6 Graves' hyperthyroidism patients, the study also compared T-cell repertoires from thyroid tissue with T-cell repertoires from blood. After blood sampling, hyperthyroidism patients were treated with methimazole at a starting dose of 30 mg daily, and ophthalmopathy patients were treated with high-dose intravenous methylprednisolone. TCR Vbeta CDR3 sequencing of 120 to 150 peripheral blood samples (under 45 ophthalmopathy, over 70 hyperthyroidism and approximately 17 progressor patients) is reported in the paper. General study outcomes and caveats: Blood samples also contained most of the expanded thyroid clonotypes (frequency above 0.001), which suggests that blood repertoires may reflect thyroid immune responses. In cross-validation, a model built on a 13 V-J signature told ophthalmopathy apart from stable hyperthyroidism with under 90% sensitivity and about 81% specificity, and in testing the same model reached 80%/75%. In validation, progression to ophthalmopathy was predicted by the model with approximately 67% sensitivity and 72.22% specificity, a median of 6.5 months before onset. No statistical method was used to set the sample size in advance, and investigators knew the group allocation.

The TCR beta CDR3 regions were amplified from the RNA transcripts. The first round of RT-PCR for the TCR CDR3 was performed with the HTBI primer set and the Qiagen OneStep RT-PCR kit. A second multiplex PCR round built the libraries, followed by size selection and purification. Paired-end sequencing of the libraries was performed with 100 bp reads on an Illumina HiSeq2000. Per the source publication's procedure: Raw data were processed with SOAPnuke, discarding reads with adapters, uncalled bases, mean Phred below 15, or no exact constant-primer or identifier match. High-quality paired reads were merged with COPE v1.2.5, and unique nucleotide sequences were defined as clonotypes. MiTCR v1.1 was used to align the clonotypes against IMGT TRBV, TRBD and TRBJ reference segments. Only V-J combinations with frequency above 0.0001, covering 99% to 99.2% of repertoires, were analysed. A TCS score was defined as the ratio of F50 (clonal expansion) to E x V (chaos), with BLOSUM62-based TCRdist applied between CDR3 peptides within each V-J. Welch's t-statistics and random forest reduced fewer than 600 V-J features to roughly 13, which were used in a naive Bayes classifier (R e1071). The raw public data were reprocessed by TCRdb itself: fastp quality trimming at Q25, MiXCR clonotype calling, in-frame beta chains only. Each entry merges the rows of one CDR3 protein and shows their most common DNA and genes. These V and J calls derive from TCRdb rather than the authors' analysis. The sample yields hundreds of thousands of distinct CDR3 sequences; 40% to 55% were counted once. The ten largest make up about 7.9% of the sample.

A patient counted as having stable Graves' hyperthyroidism if no progression to ophthalmopathy occurred over 18 months of follow-up. The hyperthyroidism patients were between 18 and 65 years old and newly diagnosed, with a disease duration of less than 2 months. Exclusion was applied to patients with uncontrolled infections, other autoimmune diseases, pregnancy or lactation. Clinical symptoms, serum thyroxine and TRAb, thyroid ultrasound, and orbital computed tomography formed the basis for the diagnoses. Trizol reagent was used to extract total RNA, and RNA quality was then checked on an Agilent 2100 Bioanalyzer. The sample holds many counts of this clonotype. This clone's antigen is unknown. Base quality data are lacking; no much larger clone is found one base away. Sequenced material: peripheral blood or thyroid tissue (not recorded which). This clonotype was obtained from a woman under 30 with Graves' hyperthyroidism. Donor details come from another sample of the same person, matched by shared clones.

The CDR3 corresponds to CSAPGSSDEQYF. The nucleotides read TGCAGTGCTCCCGGGAGTTCGGACGAGCAGTACTTC. Recombination connected TRBV20-1 to TRBJ2-7, with TRBD2 tentatively as D gene (6 bases match). Trimming costs V 5 bases and J 5 bases, and their ends lie 13 bases apart. The CDR3 has 12 amino acids, counting the end cysteine and phenylalanine. Only the CDR3 region is kept as DNA, spanning 36 bases read in frame from base 1. Sequences DFQATT (CDR1) and SNEGSKA (CDR2) are obtained from the germline V gene (reference sequence).